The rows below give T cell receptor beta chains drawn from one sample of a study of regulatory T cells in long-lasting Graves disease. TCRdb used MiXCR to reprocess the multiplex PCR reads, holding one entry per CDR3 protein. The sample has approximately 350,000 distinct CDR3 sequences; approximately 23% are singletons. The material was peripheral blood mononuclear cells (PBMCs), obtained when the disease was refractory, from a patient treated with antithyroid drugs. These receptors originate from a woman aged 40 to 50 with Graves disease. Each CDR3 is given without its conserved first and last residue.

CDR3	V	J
ATSDPARGKAYEQY	TRBV24-1	TRBJ2-7
AWSVNTILY	TRBV30	TRBJ2-7
ASSYPGDTYEQY	TRBV6-2/TRBV6-3	TRBJ2-7
AIKSQGEEQY	TRBV10-3	TRBJ2-7
ASSLPLNIQY	TRBV28	TRBJ2-4
ASSPRGWETQY	TRBV14	TRBJ2-5
ASSLKLPGELF	TRBV7-2	TRBJ2-2
ASSLSWEGRAQETQY	TRBV27	TRBJ2-5
ASSLTSGIAYEQY	TRBV5-1	TRBJ2-7
ASNQGPGLAGAGANVLT	TRBV2	TRBJ2-6
ASSGQGILADTQY	TRBV28	TRBJ2-3
ASSIRTASYEQY	TRBV19	TRBJ2-7
ASSGTEFGFGTDTQY	TRBV28	TRBJ2-3
ASSLAGGSETQY	TRBV7-3	TRBJ2-5
ASSLSATGELF	TRBV27	TRBJ2-2
ASSRGGRDNYEQY	TRBV5-6	TRBJ2-7
ASSRAGNEQF	TRBV3-1	TRBJ2-1
SVARGNTEAF	TRBV29-1	TRBJ1-1
ASSSGRTTDTQY	TRBV28	TRBJ2-3
ASSLYPRAFSGANVLT	TRBV7-3	TRBJ2-6
ASRLAGIGFSYEQY	TRBV28	TRBJ2-7
ASSYSRQGAGNQPQH	TRBV6-2/TRBV6-3	TRBJ1-5
ASSSVTGRSGYT	TRBV6-5	TRBJ1-2
ASSQEPTPKY	TRBV3-1	TRBJ2-3
AISESKLYGRWTEAF	TRBV10-3	TRBJ1-1
ATSDGVNTEAF	TRBV24-1	TRBJ1-1
ASSSRSIDSGPKNIQY	TRBV11-2	TRBJ2-4
ASSPQANYGYT	TRBV7-3	TRBJ1-2
ASSPGRETEAF	TRBV3-1	TRBJ1-1
SVVDRALHNQPQH	TRBV29-1	TRBJ1-5
AIATGTSTDTQY	TRBV10-3	TRBJ2-3
ASSPISGRLAGELF	TRBV7-9	TRBJ2-2
ASSQGLHGYT	TRBV3-1	TRBJ1-2
AWSPRDLVGYEQY	TRBV30	TRBJ2-7
ASSGLAGGPGQY	TRBV27	TRBJ2-7
SVVPSTDTQY	TRBV29-1	TRBJ2-3
ASSLATRDREVYGYT	TRBV7-9	TRBJ1-2
ASSYGTGVGVKLF	TRBV27	TRBJ1-4
SVEGQGQGTYEQY	TRBV29-1	TRBJ2-7
ASSLARDPLRDTQY	TRBV12-3/TRBV12-4	TRBJ2-3
ASSESRTGKETQY	TRBV2	TRBJ2-5
ASRDRERGQNTEAF	TRBV27	TRBJ1-1
ASSAGPPYEQY	TRBV2	TRBJ2-7
ASSLVGSAYYGYT	TRBV11-2	TRBJ1-2
ASTPAPGQGAYEQY	TRBV19	TRBJ2-7
ASSEVVGGRPHQPQH	TRBV6-1	TRBJ1-5
ASSVSRRGRAWTEAF	TRBV9	TRBJ1-1
ASSGGLRGARELF	TRBV7-2	TRBJ2-2
AISEREGREQY	TRBV6-2/TRBV6-3	TRBJ2-7
ASSFVGPADEQY	TRBV27	TRBJ2-7
ASSVGGGREETQY	TRBV9	TRBJ2-5
ASSSGDLLQETQY	TRBV12-3/TRBV12-4	TRBJ2-5
ASSPLGPPNTGELF	TRBV28	TRBJ2-2
SVPTSAETQY	TRBV20-1	TRBJ2-5
ASSLAPREGQPQH	TRBV5-1	TRBJ1-5
SARDRRQGVTEAF	TRBV20-1	TRBJ1-1
ASSWTGQGMAWS	TRBV28	TRBJ1-2